This TCR beta chain was captured by sequencing in a study of beta chain features in type 1 diabetes. This CDR3 is 13 amino acids long. Germline lookup yields CDR1 KGHSH and CDR2 LQKENI. The ends were cut back, 3 bases at V and 2 bases at J, with 8 bases in the middle. Note on this clone: The antigen is unknown.

All of the isolated RNA was reverse transcribed, so expressed TCRB transcripts were sequenced. This table comes from immunoSEQ multiplex PCR, and its TCRdb copy is limited to in-frame clones, with some not included. Among some 360,000 clones, about 18% were seen once, and the ten largest hold under 0.055%. General observations from the study: A greater similarity of naive, central memory and Treg TCRB repertoires was seen among patients than among healthy donors. Type 1 diabetes patients had fewer VDJ junction insertions and more deletions. Possible PCR preference for shorter templates applied equally to patients and controls.

Sequencing was carried out using naive CD4+ T cells from blood. The receptor was derived from a young woman in good health. The J gene is TRBJ2-7, the V gene TRBV18, with D unresolved. The CDR3 loop is CASSPGLTYEQYF. The CDR3 DNA follows: TGTGCCAGCTCACCTGGCCTCACCTACGAGCAGTACTTC.